The T cell receptor (beta chain) described here comes from a study of cytomegalovirus exposure and HLA in healthy donors. This clone occurred a few times. The antigen is undetermined. Study-wide points: Listed as cytomegalovirus-associated were over 150 TCR beta chains.

CDR3 size: 13 residues. Deletions cut 9 bases from V and 6 bases from J, with 15 bases between. Germline values: CDR1 SNHLY, CDR2 FYNNEI. Researchers ran the PCR with 60 Vbeta and 13 Jbeta primers. The data were produced by immunoSEQ multiplex PCR, yet TCRdb's version contains in-frame clones alone and is incomplete. This sample has 130,000 to 150,000 clones, with over 75% found just once. The sequence was collected from a woman aged 45-59 years in good health and CMV-seropositive. Sequencing input: PBMCs. V and J are TRBV2 and TRBJ1-5, with a possible D match to TRBD1 (5 bases). CDR3 sequence (DNA): TGTGCCAGTATTCAGGGAGGTGGTCAGCCCCAGCATTTT. Translation gives CASIQGGGQPQHF.